These T cell receptor beta chains were read from a single sample in a study of blood T cell repertoires in COVID-19. Measured with immunoSEQ multiplex PCR; TCRdb has only the in-frame clones, and not every one. The sample yields 150,000 to 200,000 clones, approximately 90% seen once. Sequencing was performed on peripheral blood. All receptors derive from a man younger than 35 with active or convalescent COVID-19. Each CDR3 is given with its conserved first and last residue. Each record gives: V gene, D gene, J gene, clone size, CDR3 protein, CDR3 DNA. The D gene is left open where the match is weak. Part of the rows lack a size; the others show once, few, many or a class for expanded clones.

V: TRBV6-5; D: TRBD1; J: TRBJ1-1; size: .; CDR3: CASRFRDRPNTEAFF; DNA: TGTGCCAGCAGATTCCGGGACAGGCCGAACACTGAAGCTTTCTTT
V: TRBV9; D: TRBD1; J: TRBJ2-7; size: .; CDR3: CASSVGSRGPFYEQYF; DNA: TGTGCCAGCAGCGTAGGGAGCAGGGGGCCCTTCTACGAGCAGTACTTC
V: TRBV29-1; D: .; J: TRBJ2-1; size: .; CDR3: CSVEVTNEQFF; DNA: TGCAGCGTTGAAGTGACTAACGAGCAGTTCTTC
V: TRBV28; D: .; J: TRBJ2-3; size: .; CDR3: CASSLSSTDTQYF; DNA: TGTGCCAGCAGTTTATCTAGCACAGATACGCAGTATTTT
V: TRBV11-3; D: .; J: TRBJ2-2; size: .; CDR3: CASSVSNTGELFF; DNA: TGTGCCAGCAGCGTCTCGAACACCGGGGAGCTGTTTTTT
V: TRBV27; D: TRBD2; J: TRBJ2-3; size: .; CDR3: CAAAGGAVTDTQYF; DNA: TGTGCCGCGGCGGGGGGGGCGGTAACAGATACGCAGTATTTT
V: TRBV28; D: TRBD1; J: TRBJ1-6; size: .; CDR3: CASRPGQNYSPLHF; DNA: TGTGCCAGCAGACCGGGACAGAATTATTCACCCCTCCACTTT
V: TRBV3-1/TRBV3-2; D: .; J: TRBJ1-2; size: .; CDR3: CASSQVLGTYGYTF; DNA: TGTGCCAGCAGCCAAGTCCTTGGCACCTATGGCTACACCTTC
V: TRBV10-3; D: TRBD2; J: TRBJ2-7; size: .; CDR3: CAIGDPLAGVIEQYF; DNA: TGTGCCATCGGAGATCCACTAGCGGGAGTTATCGAGCAGTACTTC
V: TRBV7-3; D: .; J: TRBJ2-1; size: many; CDR3: CASSERGEQFF; DNA: TGTGCCAGCAGCGAAAGGGGAGAGCAGTTCTTC
V: TRBV29-1; D: .; J: TRBJ2-1; size: .; CDR3: CSARSQGLNRDEQFF; DNA: TGCAGCGCCCGAAGCCAGGGGCTCAATAGGGATGAGCAGTTCTTC
V: TRBV14; D: .; J: TRBJ2-1; size: .; CDR3: CASSQDFGGVTGNEQFF; DNA: TGTGCCAGCAGCCAAGATTTCGGGGGAGTCACAGGAAATGAGCAGTTCTTC
V: TRBV11-3; D: TRBD1; J: TRBJ2-3; size: .; CDR3: CASSPRDRATRPDTQYF; DNA: TGTGCCAGCAGCCCCCGGGACAGGGCCACCCGGCCAGATACGCAGTATTTT
V: TRBV20-1; D: TRBD1; J: TRBJ1-1; size: .; CDR3: CSASPWQGERTEAFF; DNA: TGCAGTGCTAGTCCCTGGCAGGGGGAAAGGACTGAAGCTTTCTTT
V: TRBV6-5; D: .; J: TRBJ1-5; size: few; CDR3: CASSSSGEGYQPQHF; DNA: TGTGCCAGCAGTAGCTCCGGCGAGGGTTATCAGCCCCAGCATTTT
V: TRBV6-6; D: TRBD2; J: TRBJ2-3; size: .; CDR3: CASSTSGGSGTQYF; DNA: TGTGCCAGCAGCACTAGCGGGGGATCGGGTACGCAGTATTTT
V: TRBV25-1; D: .; J: TRBJ1-2; size: .; CDR3: CASEGLVYGYTF; DNA: TGTGCCAGCGAGGGCCTGGTCTATGGCTACACCTTC
V: TRBV4-1; D: .; J: TRBJ1-5; size: .; CDR3: CASSQGANSNQPQHF; DNA: TGCGCCAGCAGCCAGGGGGCGAATAGCAATCAGCCCCAGCATTTT
V: TRBV12-3/TRBV12-4; D: .; J: TRBJ1-2; size: few; CDR3: CASSLGQGLGYTF; DNA: TGTGCCAGCAGTTTAGGGCAGGGCCTGGGCTACACCTTC
V: TRBV6-6; D: .; J: TRBJ2-5; size: .; CDR3: CASNRGETQYF; DNA: TGTGCCAGCAACCGGGGAGAGACCCAGTACTTC
V: TRBV25-1; D: .; J: TRBJ2-3; size: .; CDR3: CASSLGAADTQYF; DNA: TGTGCCAGCAGTCTTGGGGCGGCAGATACGCAGTATTTT
V: TRBV29-1; D: .; J: TRBJ2-5; size: .; CDR3: CSVEMGLLETQYF; DNA: TGCAGCGTTGAAATGGGGCTATTAGAGACCCAGTACTTC
V: TRBV7-2; D: .; J: TRBJ2-1; size: .; CDR3: CASSWRAGRARNEQFF; DNA: TGTGCCAGCAGCTGGAGGGCGGGCCGTGCTCGCAATGAGCAGTTCTTC
V: TRBV6-2/TRBV6-3; D: .; J: TRBJ2-3; size: .; CDR3: CASSLQGVGTDTQYF; DNA: TGTGCCAGCAGTCTACAGGGTGTCGGCACAGATACGCAGTATTTT
V: TRBV19; D: TRBD1; J: TRBJ2-7; size: .; CDR3: CASSMVAGGSKEQYF; DNA: TGTGCCAGTAGTATGGTGGCAGGGGGTTCGAAAGAGCAGTACTTC
V: TRBV6-2/TRBV6-3; D: .; J: TRBJ1-4; size: .; CDR3: CASSPLVRGEKLFF; DNA: TGTGCCAGCAGCCCTTTGGTCCGGGGTGAAAAACTGTTTTTT
V: TRBV3-1/TRBV3-2; D: .; J: TRBJ2-1; size: .; CDR3: CASSQDPSRAEQFF; DNA: TGTGCCAGCAGCCAAGATCCCTCTCGCGCCGAGCAGTTCTTC
V: TRBV27; D: TRBD1; J: TRBJ2-7; size: .; CDR3: CASSLTGKPYEQYF; DNA: TGTGCCAGCAGTTTGACAGGGAAACCCTACGAGCAGTACTTC
V: TRBV7-9; D: TRBD1; J: TRBJ2-7; size: .; CDR3: CASSFGDRVTYEQYF; DNA: TGTGCCAGCAGCTTTGGGGACAGGGTAACCTACGAGCAGTACTTC
V: TRBV12-3/TRBV12-4; D: .; J: TRBJ2-3; size: .; CDR3: CASSFVDTQYF; DNA: TGTGCCAGCAGTTTCGTTGATACGCAGTATTTT
V: TRBV5-5; D: .; J: TRBJ1-6; size: .; CDR3: CASSFPTVSSPLHF; DNA: TGTGCCAGCAGCTTTCCGACAGTCTCCTCACCCCTCCACTTT
V: TRBV19; D: TRBD1; J: TRBJ2-5; size: .; CDR3: CASSTPGQGGTQYF; DNA: TGTGCCAGTAGTACGCCGGGACAGGGAGGGACCCAGTACTTC
V: TRBV6-5; D: TRBD1; J: TRBJ1-5; size: .; CDR3: CATRGQPYSNQPQHF; DNA: TGTGCCACCAGGGGACAGCCTTATAGCAATCAGCCCCAGCATTTT
V: TRBV7-6; D: TRBD2; J: TRBJ2-2; size: .; CDR3: CASSSLAGEHTGELFF; DNA: TGTGCCAGCAGCTCCCTAGCGGGGGAACACACCGGGGAGCTGTTTTTT
V: TRBV2; D: TRBD2; J: TRBJ2-1; size: .; CDR3: CASSLLAGEQFF; DNA: TGTGCCAGCAGTTTACTAGCGGGCGAGCAGTTCTTC
V: TRBV27; D: .; J: TRBJ1-1; size: .; CDR3: CASSLARGDMNTEAFF; DNA: TGTGCCAGCAGTTTAGCCAGGGGCGACATGAACACTGAAGCTTTCTTT
V: TRBV10-3; D: .; J: TRBJ2-5; size: once; CDR3: CAIREAGETQYF; DNA: TGTGCCATCAGGGAGGCAGGGGAGACCCAGTACTTC
V: TRBV6-1; D: TRBD1; J: TRBJ1-4; size: .; CDR3: CASSESRGREKLFF; DNA: TGTGCCAGCAGTGAAAGCAGGGGGCGTGAAAAACTGTTTTTT
V: TRBV27; D: .; J: TRBJ1-2; size: .; CDR3: CASSLFVREGLNYGYTF; DNA: TGTGCCAGCAGTTTATTTGTCAGGGAAGGCTTGAACTATGGCTACACCTTC
V: TRBV24-1; D: .; J: TRBJ2-1; size: .; CDR3: CATSVTDRSEQFF; DNA: TGTGCCACCAGTGTGACAGACCGGAGTGAGCAGTTCTTC
V: TRBV5-6; D: .; J: TRBJ1-3; size: .; CDR3: CASSFGGMSGNTIYF; DNA: TGTGCCAGCAGCTTCGGGGGTATGTCCGGAAACACCATATATTTT
V: TRBV9; D: TRBD1; J: TRBJ1-4; size: .; CDR3: CASTRTGQGGEKLFF; DNA: TGTGCCAGCACAAGAACGGGACAGGGTGGAGAAAAACTGTTTTTT
V: TRBV24-1; D: .; J: TRBJ2-2; size: .; CDR3: CATRGGADTGELFF; DNA: TGTGCCACGAGGGGGGGGGCAGACACCGGGGAGCTGTTTTTT
V: TRBV7-8; D: .; J: TRBJ2-5; size: .; CDR3: CASSSRVAQETQYF; DNA: TGTGCCAGCAGCTCGAGGGTGGCCCAAGAGACCCAGTACTTC